These 32 T cell receptor beta chains were sequenced from one sample in a study of blood T cell repertoires in COVID-19. Repertoires were generated with immunoSEQ multiplex PCR, while TCRdb's copy carries only in-frame clones and drops some. Here the sample spans about 100,000 clones, less than 85% being singletons. The sequencing input was peripheral blood. Receptor source: a woman aged 80 or over with active or convalescent COVID-19.

The V call is TRBV18, the J call TRBJ2-3, with 8 bases aligning to TRBD1. Unmatched junction bases numbered 7, after V lost 2 bases and J lost 3 bases. The CDR3 has 16 amino acids. Germline loops: CDR1 KGHSH, CDR2 LQKENI. The CDR3 loop reads CASSPIATGATDTQYF. In nucleotides, the CDR3 is TGTGCCAGCTCACCAATAGCGACAGGGGCAACAGATACGCAGTATTTT.

This clone came up once. The V gene is TRBV4-2, the J gene TRBJ2-2, with 7 bases identical to TRBD1. V was clipped by 0 bases and J by 11 bases; unmatched bases: 9. This CDR3 is 15 amino acids long. Germline CDR1 is LGHNA and CDR2 is YNFKEQ. The CDR3 region has the DNA TGTGCCAGCAGCCAAGAGGTAGGGGGCGTCGGTGAGCTGTTTTTT. This encodes CASSQEVGGVGELFF.

This chain joins TRBV19 and TRBJ2-2; D possibly corresponds to TRBD2 (6 bases). The CDR3 spans 13 residues. The germline V gene encodes CDR1 LNHDA and CDR2 SQIVND (reference sequence). Trimming shortened V by 4 bases and J by 6 bases, and 9 bases separated the two germline ends. The CDR3, as DNA: TGTGCCAGTAGTAGACTAGACCCCGGGGAGCTGTTTTTT. It translates to CASSRLDPGELFF.

V gene TRBV10-3 combines with J gene TRBJ1-6, with a possible D match to TRBD1 (6 bases). CDR1 is ENHRY, CDR2 SYGVKD, per germline. This CDR3 comprises 15 residues. The germline V and J ends were trimmed by 6 bases and 9 bases, with 18 bases remaining between them. The DNA of the CDR3 is TGTGCCATCAGAGAGGGAGGGGGGGGTACTTCACCCCTCCACTTT. Translated: CAIREGGGGTSPLHF.

This clone has a single count. The chain uses TRBV29-1 and TRBJ2-7, with a tentative D call TRBD1 (6 bases). Trimming cost V 5 bases and J 3 bases, with 8 bases left between them. The CDR3 totals 11 residues. Looked up from germline, CDR1 is SQVTM and CDR2 is ANQGSEA. The CDR3 is CSVRTDYEQYF. The CDR3, as DNA: TGCAGCGTTCGGACAGACTACGAGCAGTACTTC.

The rearrangement joins TRBV5-1 to TRBJ2-1, with D tentatively TRBD2 (6 bases). The V gene lost 3 bases and the J gene lost 12 bases, with 13 bases spanning the gap. The germline CDR1 and CDR2 sequences are SGHRS and YFSETQ. The CDR3 contains 12 residues. The CDR3 region has the DNA TGCGCCAGCAGCTGGGGGACCGGGGGGCAGTTCTTC. Protein product: CASSWGTGGQFF.

The rearrangement uses TRBV4-2 and TRBJ2-5; 10 nucleotides align to TRBD2. J was trimmed by 1 base and V by 4 bases; bases with no gene match: 3. CDR3 length equals 15 residues. The germline gives CDR1 LGHNA, CDR2 YNFKEQ. The CDR3 DNA follows: TGTGCCAGCAGCCCCCGGACTAGCGGCCAAGAGACCCAGTACTTC. It is translated as CASSPRTSGQETQYF.

V and J are TRBV24-1 and TRBJ2-1; 9 bases are shared with TRBD1. The germline V gene encodes CDR1 KGHDR and CDR2 SFDVKD. The V segment lost 3 bases and the J segment 7 bases; nucleotides outside the gene matches: 15. The CDR3 is 18 amino acids. The CDR3 spells CATSDPTFTGTGLNEQFF. CDR3 nucleotide sequence: TGTGCCACCAGTGATCCGACCTTCACCGGGACAGGGCTTAATGAGCAGTTCTTC.

The rearrangement joins TRBV2 to TRBJ1-5; D uncertain. Germline V gives CDR1 SNHLY, CDR2 FYNNEI. V was shortened by 5 bases and J by 1 base, with 15 bases between the two germline ends. CDR3 length equals 16 residues. CDR3 protein: CASSPLGPHSNQPQHF. CDR3 DNA sequence: TGTGCCAGCAGTCCACTCGGTCCTCACAGCAATCAGCCCCAGCATTTT. The full variable domain, completed using reference TRBV2 and TRBJ1-5, is EPEVTQTPSHQVTQMGQEVILRCVPISNHLYFYWYRQILGQKVEFLVSFYNNEISEKSEIFDDQFSVERPDGSNFTLKIRSTKLEDSAMYFCASSPLGPHSNQPQHFGDGTRLSIL.

This clone was counted only a few times. V and J are TRBV5-1 and TRBJ2-7; 10 bases agree with TRBD1. Germline V gene data show CDR1 as SGHRS and CDR2 as YFSETQ. V trimming: 1 base; J trimming: 5 bases; junction bases outside the gene matches: 6. This CDR3 is 15 amino acids long. The CDR3 nucleotides read TGCGCCAGCAGCTTGCTGACAGGGGGCGGTAACGAGCAGTACTTC. Its translation is CASSLLTGGGNEQYF.

V is TRBV28 and J is TRBJ1-5; D ambiguous. Germline V lookup: CDR1 MDHEN, CDR2 SYDVKM. This CDR3 has 12 residues. Trimming took off 6 bases at V and 4 bases at J, with 7 bases between the two ends. The CDR3: CASSPYNQPQHF. CDR3 bases: TGTGCCAGCAGCCCCTATAATCAGCCCCAGCATTTT.

The V gene is TRBV28, the J gene TRBJ1-5; D remains ambiguous. Germline-derived CDR1 and CDR2 are MDHEN and SYDVKM. With 2 bases removed from V and 0 bases from J, the gap between germline ends came to 8 bases. The CDR3 extends over 15 amino acids. The CDR3 DNA reads TGTGCCAGCAGTTTACGATGGCATAGCAATCAGCCCCAGCATTTT. Its translation: CASSLRWHSNQPQHF.

The J gene is TRBJ1-2, the V gene TRBV5-4; 9 bases are shared with TRBD1. The length of the CDR3 is 13 residues. Germline lookup yields CDR1 SGHNT and CDR2 YYREEE (reference sequence). J lost 8 bases, V lost 4 bases, and 6 bases had no gene match. CDR3 loop: CASSTGTGPGYTF. The CDR3 nucleotides are TGTGCCAGCAGCACCGGGACAGGGCCCGGCTACACCTTC.

This chain uses TRBV6-2 or TRBV6-3 with TRBJ2-1; 11 bases map to TRBD2. The V gene end was trimmed by 3 bases and the J gene end by 7 bases; junction bases not matched to a gene: 5. The CDR3 is 15 amino acids. CDR1 and CDR2 from the germline V gene are MNHEY and SVGEGT. The CDR3 region is CASSYTSGSWNEQFF. DNA of the CDR3: TGTGCCAGCAGTTATACTAGCGGGAGTTGGAATGAGCAGTTCTTC.

The CDR3 coding sequence is TGCAGTGCTAGTGGGGGACTAGCTGTCGGGGATCAGTTCTTC. The encoded protein is CSASGGLAVGDQFF. The gene calls are TRBV20-1 and TRBJ2-1; 9 bases agree with TRBD2. This CDR3 has 14 amino acids. V trimming: 3 bases; J trimming: 13 bases; junction bases outside the gene matches: 13. CDR1 DFQATT and CDR2 SNEGSKA come from the germline V gene (reference sequence).

The chain's CDR3 is CASSSFSGSRYNEQFF. Here the CDR3 DNA reads TGTGCCAGCAGCTCCTTTAGCGGGAGCCGATACAATGAGCAGTTCTTC. This rearrangement joins TRBV7-3 to TRBJ2-1; 9 nucleotides match TRBD2. CDR3 length equals 16 residues. V lost 4 bases and J lost 4; bases outside the gene matches: 8. The V gene's germline CDR1 is SGHTA and CDR2 FQGTGA. The full variable domain, its missing parts supplied by reference TRBV7-3 and TRBJ2-1, is GAGVSQTPSNKVTEKGKYVELRCDPISGHTALYWYRQSLGQGPEFLIYFQGTGAADDSGLPNDRFFAVRPEGSVSTLKIQRTERGDSAVYLCASSSFSGSRYNEQFFGPGTRLTVL.

The genes are TRBV7-2 and TRBJ2-3, with D perhaps TRBD2 (6 bases). The CDR3 covers 19 residues. Trimming left V 4 bases short and J 1 base short, with 24 bases between. Germline CDR1 SGHTA, CDR2 FQGNSA. Here the CDR3 reads CASSSPSGSQDRRTDTQYF. The CDR3 DNA is TGTGCCAGCAGCTCCCCATCCGGGAGCCAGGATCGACGCACAGATACGCAGTATTTT.

This chain uses TRBV5-6 with TRBJ2-6, with D hard to call. Trimming left V 2 bases short and J 4 bases short, with 4 bases between. Germline V gene lookup returns CDR1 SGHDT and CDR2 YYEEEE. This CDR3 contains 13 residues. The CDR3 sequence is CASSFSGANVLTF. In DNA, the CDR3 is TGTGCCAGCAGCTTTTCAGGGGCCAACGTCCTGACTTTC.

This chain uses TRBV6-5 with TRBJ1-1; maybe TRBD1 (6 bases). The CDR3 sequence is 14 residues long. CDR1 is MNHEY and CDR2 is SVGAGI in the germline V gene. The ends were cut back, 8 bases at V and 5 bases at J, with 18 bases in the middle. The CDR3 protein is CASETQGLGTEAFF. CDR3 DNA: TGTGCCAGCGAGACGCAGGGGTTGGGTACTGAAGCTTTCTTT.

This chain uses TRBV7-9 with TRBJ2-5, with a tentative D call TRBD1 (6 bases). The CDR3 has 13 residues. The V and J ends lost 2 bases and 4 bases respectively, with 8 bases between them. In germline, CDR1 is SEHNR, CDR2 FQNEAQ (reference sequence). The CDR3 sequence is CASSLQGTETQYF. The CDR3 DNA sequence: TGTGCCAGCAGCTTACAGGGGACAGAGACCCAGTACTTC. Full variable domain (remainder filled in from reference TRBV7-9 and TRBJ2-5): DTGVSQNPRHKITKRGQNVTFRCDPISEHNRLYWYRQTLGQGPEFLTYFQNEAQLEKSRLLSDRFSAERPKGSFSTLEIQRTEQGDSAMYLCASSLQGTETQYFGPGTRLLVL.

The rearrangement uses TRBV19 and TRBJ2-7; TRBD1 matches 8 bases. There are 12 residues in the CDR3. CDR1 is LNHDA, CDR2 SQIVND, per germline (reference sequence). Trimming cost V 5 bases and J 5 bases; bases outside gene matches: 2. This CDR3 reads CASSPTGDEQYF. In DNA form, the CDR3 reads TGTGCCAGTAGTCCGACAGGGGACGAGCAGTACTTC.

This clone was seen only a few times. The chain is built from TRBV5-6 and TRBJ2-7, with TRBD1 identical over 7 bases. The length of the CDR3 is 17 residues. The germline V gene has CDR1 SGHDT and CDR2 YYEEEE. V lost 0 bases, J lost 3 bases, and 12 bases stayed unmatched. CDR3 residues: CASSLGRTGSSFYEQYF. DNA of the CDR3: TGTGCCAGCAGCTTGGGCAGGACAGGCAGTTCCTTCTACGAGCAGTACTTC.

The CDR3 protein is CSVRITEAFF. CDR3 nucleotides: TGCAGCGTGCGGATCACTGAAGCTTTCTTT. The chain carries TRBV29-1 and TRBJ1-1; D remains ambiguous. CDR1 and CDR2 (germline): SQVTM, ANQGSEA. This CDR3 contains 10 residues. Between the trimmed V and J ends, which lost 6 bases and 4 bases, there was a span of 6 bases.

CDR3 bases: TGTGCCAGCAGTTACATTAACCCAGGGAAGGACGGCTACACCTTC. Translated: CASSYINPGKDGYTF. The rearrangement uses TRBV6-5 and TRBJ1-2; D is possibly TRBD1 (5 bases). The CDR3 runs 15 residues. CDR1 is MNHEY and CDR2 is SVGAGI in the germline V gene. The V and J ends lost 2 bases and 8 bases respectively, with 18 bases between them.

This chain connects TRBV27 to TRBJ2-1; maybe TRBD1 (5 bases). CDR3 length: 14 residues. Trimming left V 5 bases short and J 2 bases short, with 10 bases between. CDR1 is MNHEY and CDR2 is SMNVEV in the germline V gene (reference sequence). CDR3 protein: CASSVQGTYNEQFF. The CDR3, as DNA: TGTGCCAGCAGTGTCCAGGGTACCTACAATGAGCAGTTCTTC.

About this clone itself: Germline is not matched at one junction end, which may reflect a read error. This chain connects TRBV20-1 to TRBJ1-2; D might be TRBD1 (6 bases). Per the germline V gene, CDR1 is DFQATT and CDR2 is SNEGSKA (reference sequence). The CDR3 is 10 residues long. CDR3 loop: CSARDRGAIF. The CDR3 DNA is TGCAGTGCTAGAGATCGGGGGGCAATTTTC.

The table lists this clone with a count of one. The chain employs TRBV7-3 and TRBJ2-1, with D tentatively TRBD1 (5 bases). The germline V gene has CDR1 SGHTA and CDR2 FQGTGA. The CDR3 sequence is 13 residues long. The V end was cut by 5 bases, the J end by 3 bases, with 8 bases between. CDR3 protein: CASSPRVYNEQFF. The CDR3 DNA is TGTGCCAGCAGCCCCAGGGTCTACAATGAGCAGTTCTTC.

The V call is TRBV5-4, the J call TRBJ2-5; a possible D gene is TRBD1 (5 bases). The CDR3 is 14 residues long. Germline lookup yields CDR1 SGHNT and CDR2 YYREEE (reference sequence). V was shortened by 4 bases and J by 2 bases, with 12 bases between the two germline ends. The CDR3 bases are TGTGCCAGCAGCCCCGAGCAGGGTCAAGAGACCCAGTACTTC. This translates into CASSPEQGQETQYF.

This clone was seen more than once but under ten times. This chain joins TRBV7-6 and TRBJ1-2; D is unresolved. Trimming shortened V by 1 base and J by 4 bases, and 7 bases separated the two germline ends. From germline, CDR1 is SGHVS and CDR2 FNYEAQ. The CDR3 contains 13 residues. CDR3 DNA sequence: TGTGCCAGCAGCTTAGGCAGATCCTATGGCTACACCTTC. Protein: CASSLGRSYGYTF.

V is TRBV7-9 and J is TRBJ1-3; D not resolved. CDR1 is SEHNR and CDR2 is FQNEAQ in the germline V gene (reference sequence). V lost 3 bases, J lost 0 bases, and 3 bases lay in between. The CDR3 loop spans 13 amino acids. The CDR3 reads CASSLSSGNTIYF. The CDR3, as DNA: TGTGCCAGCAGCTTGAGCTCTGGAAACACCATATATTTT.

The chain employs TRBV5-4 and TRBJ1-2; unclear D gene. Trimming left V 1 base short and J 2 bases short, with 9 bases between. Germline lookup yields CDR1 SGHNT and CDR2 YYREEE (reference sequence). The CDR3 is made up of 14 amino acids. The CDR3 bases are TGTGCCAGCAGCTTGATCGCGGGGAACTATGGCTACACCTTC. Protein product: CASSLIAGNYGYTF.

The J gene is TRBJ1-2, the V gene TRBV28, with D unclear. Germline CDR1 reads MDHEN; CDR2 reads SYDVKM. With 2 bases removed from V and 6 bases from J, the gap between germline ends came to 13 bases. The CDR3 spans 14 residues. CDR3 sequence (DNA): TGTGCCAGCAGTTTACTAGCTACAATAGATGGCTACACCTTC. Translating it yields CASSLLATIDGYTF.